This T cell receptor beta chain was documented in a study of cytomegalovirus exposure and HLA in healthy donors (dated by TCRdb to about 2017). Some background on the complete study: An earlier analysis of roughly 570 of the donors reported under 300 Gb of sequence data and 95 million to 120 million unique TCR beta sequences obtained from some 200 million T cells. The study aimed to test whether signatures of past pathogen exposure could be identified by cataloging public T cell receptors. The genetic ancestry cluster associated with self-reported Caucasian donors included 70% to 85% of the 300 to 450 genotyped donors. Genome-wide SNP genotypes for about 65% of the roughly 670 donors were used in a later genetic analysis, which treated that subset as a discovery cohort. The study used immunosequencing to profile the T cell repertoires of 600 to 850 subjects and linked those repertoires to cytomegalovirus serostatus. To study patterns of TCR occurrence, a later analysis re-analyzed previously published TCR beta repertoires from under 750 donors and added high-resolution HLA genotyping. All discovery cohort repertoires had been generated on a single sequencing platform. The number of typed donors differed by locus: about 629-630 for A, B, C, DRB1 and DQB1; approximately 520 for DQA1; around 580 for DPA1; and 400 to 480 for DPB1. An early release that covered approximately 600 HLA-typed donors contained approximately 300 gigabases of sequencing data and 85 million to 100 million unique TCR sequences. In addition to the first cohort of around 670 subjects, a separate validation cohort of 120 different subjects was used. HLA typing included class I and class II loci at four-digit resolution. Among about 360 genotyped donors of the cohort, an average of 235,054 unique TCR beta nucleotide sequences were sequenced per donor, 15% to 20% of them non-productive. To decide whether each TCR beta V gene segment behaved as functional or pseudogenic, an earlier analysis of nearly 600 of the donors relied on high-throughput TCR beta sequencing. Roughly five DR-DQ haplotypes were handled as single units for association and clustering because linkage in the cohort was strong. Rather than drawing on any new phenotypic data, the later analysis identified candidate immune exposures from TCR beta sequences and the way those sequences occurred across donors. To predict cytomegalovirus infection status, the study combined high-throughput TCR immunosequencing, statistical association of individual TCRs with disease status, and machine learning. Alongside the repertoire data, information on donor age, sex, ethnicity and CMV serostatus was compiled.

Germline trimming: 4 bases from V, 9 bases from J; junction bases outside gene matches: 10. Its CDR3 holds 15 amino acids, cysteine through phenylalanine. Only the CDR3 part of the read is kept: 45 bases, read in frame from the first base. The germline V gene provides CDR1 SGHTS and CDR2 YDEGEE. The paper's findings and limits, for the study overall: Roughly uniform sequencing depth across donors was assumed in presence/absence analyses, although this assumption may not hold. Because counts were too low, around 17 rarely observed V segments, including chromosome 9 orphons, were left out of the earlier analysis of a few hundred of the donors. Because HLA typing was missing for some donors at each locus, association tests included only the typed subset. Some IMGT-functional V segments, including TRBV6-2 and TRBV6-3, could not be distinguished by the 87-base-pair reads and were therefore excluded. In a later analysis, the rate of TCR association differed among HLA loci, with DRB1 alleles having the most associated TCRs and HLA-C alleles having the fewest. Compared with the approximately 710-donor mean, donors in an Asian-associated ancestry cluster had fewer N-insertions in productive TCRs, according to a later genetic analysis. In this cohort, only TCR beta chains were sequenced, and detectable features were limited by the absence of alpha or paired-chain data. A later analysis found that HLA-associated TCR beta chains were more clonally expanded and had lower generation probabilities than equally common non-associated chains. Most TCR sequences were observed very rarely across donors, whereas some public TCRs were present in many individuals. A later analysis reported that several top co-occurrence clusters appeared linked to parvovirus B19, influenza, CMV and Epstein-Barr virus. V-gene and J-gene trimming of TCR beta chains was associated with a missense DCLRE1C variant in a later genetic analysis, and the association was replicated in an independent cohort. A later analysis found that most CMV-associated TCR beta chains appeared HLA-restricted, with HLA associations seemingly driven largely by CMV exposure. An earlier analysis of approximately 570 of the donors showed that most TCR beta V segments appeared in productive rearrangements either about 90% or about 30% of the time, which broadly matched IMGT annotations. A group of highly shared sequence variants was considered likely to be a technical artifact of the sequencing pipeline. The classifier was reported to diagnose cytomegalovirus status with high specificity and sensitivity in both the original and validation cohorts. Correlated functional status among segregating V segments might be attributable to linkage disequilibrium, but an unknown experimental factor could not be ruled out. In vitro tests confirmed that three of the cytomegalovirus-associated TCR beta chains recognize cytomegalovirus antigens. The only immune exposure information available for the cohort was CMV serostatus. At a false discovery rate of 0.05, a later analysis linked 16,951 TCR beta sequences to specific HLA alleles. Strong co-occurrence of HLA alleles, especially DR and DQ, made assigning TCR associations to individual alleles difficult. It was suggested by the authors that the approach could potentially be generalized to other disease states and immunological phenotypes. The study listed 150 to 200 TCR beta chains as associated with cytomegalovirus. A further reported finding was that TCR beta sequences accurately predicted the HLA-A and HLA-B alleles for most subjects in the first cohort.

Library construction relied on the immunoSEQ multiplex PCR assay. For the multiplex PCR, a mixture combining 60 forward primers for TCR Vbeta segments and 13 reverse primers for TCR Jbeta segments was used. The CDR3 region of rearranged TCR beta genes was amplified from genomic DNA with a multiplex PCR assay. The Illumina HiSeq System was used to sequence the amplified TCR beta libraries as 87-base-pair reads. In the source study's methods: In a later analysis, tens of millions of unique TCR beta chains were counted across the 500 to 850 repertoires, and roughly 10 million of these chains were shared by at least two donors. Raw reads were error-corrected and collapsed into unique sequences with a nearest-neighbor algorithm that merged closely related sequences to remove PCR and sequencing errors. To assign V, D and J gene segments, CDR3 sequences were aligned to IMGT reference sequences. Each retained sequence needed at least a six-nucleotide match to both a V gene segment and a J gene segment. A rearrangement counted as productive if the CDR3 had no stop codons and remained in frame with V and J, and every other rearrangement counted as non-productive. Following IMGT convention, CDR3 was defined as the stretch from the second conserved V-encoded cysteine up to the conserved J-encoded phenylalanine. The earlier analysis of 450 to 750 of the donors excluded any sequence lacking an unambiguous match to a single V gene segment. In an earlier analysis of a few hundred of the donors, V segments were called functional above 56.7% productive rearrangements and were called segregating when the between-donor standard deviation exceeded 5%. A statistical classification framework was developed to diagnose cytomegalovirus status using the catalog of TCR beta chain sequences. In a later analysis, V and J genes were assigned by comparing TCR nucleotide sequences against IMGT/GENE-DB human TR gene sequences. In a later analysis, CDR3 sequences and most-parsimonious VDJ recombination scenarios were assigned using the TCRdist pipeline. In a later analysis, each TCR beta chain was defined by its CDR3 amino acid sequence together with its V-gene family, and reads without a unique V-gene family were excluded. A later analysis removed 500 to 650 highly shared, low-generation-probability nucleotide sequences to deal with suspected cross-contamination and a sequencing artifact. For each public chain, a later analysis derived a clonal expansion index from normalized ranks of inferred template counts within each repertoire. A later analysis computed generation probabilities with a VDJ recombination model fitted to out-of-frame rearrangements, and checked the results against IGoR. In a later analysis, hypergeometric tests were used to score TCR-TCR, TCR-HLA and TCR-CMV co-occurrence, with a repertoire-size bias correction applied to TCR pairs. False discovery rates were estimated in a later analysis by permuting HLA or CMV assignments 20 times. In a later analysis, co-occurring TCRs were grouped using DBSCAN, with TCRdist sequence similarity added in when clustering inside HLA-allele-positive subsets. Repertoires with fewer than 30,000 or more than 120,000 public chains were left out of co-occurrence clustering, as were five repertoires with anomalous nucleotide sharing. Drawn from immuneACCESS, this table holds only the in-frame rearrangements with V and J called that TCRdb kept. Clones are partly lost; checked studies trace under half to an unresolved V gene and leave the rest unexplained. D and trimming were read from the DNA, whereas the V and J calls and clone size are those reported in that table. The sample has 40,000 to 65,000 clones on record. The ten largest make up about 25% of the sample.

The cohort comprised some 700 healthy bone marrow donors. At the time of sampling, every cohort member was nominally healthy, though immune exposures that went unrecorded were likely present. The donor was CMV seropositive and belonged to the group of 250 to 300 seropositive cohort members. Each donor provided a peripheral blood sample, and peripheral blood mononuclear cells were used for TCR beta sequencing. The Qiagen DNeasy Blood Extraction Kit was used to extract genomic DNA from the blood cell samples. As concerns this clone: The antigen it recognizes is unknown.

The chain is assembled from TRBV5-8 and TRBJ2-1, with 10 bases aligning to TRBD1. This TCR was recovered from a man aged 35 to 55 in good health and CMV-seropositive. Sequencing used PBMCs. The CDR3 protein is CASSPRQGAFSEQFF. The nucleotides are TGTGCCAGCAGCCCCAGACAGGGGGCCTTCAGTGAGCAGTTCTTC. Extended through the reference TRBV5-8 and TRBJ2-1 proteins, this CDR3 yields the full variable domain: EAGVTQSPTHLIKTRGQQATLRCSPISGHTSVYWYQQALGLGLQFLLWYDEGEERNRGNFPPRFSGRQFPNYSSELNVNALELEDSALYLCASSPRQGAFSEQFFGPGTRLTVL.